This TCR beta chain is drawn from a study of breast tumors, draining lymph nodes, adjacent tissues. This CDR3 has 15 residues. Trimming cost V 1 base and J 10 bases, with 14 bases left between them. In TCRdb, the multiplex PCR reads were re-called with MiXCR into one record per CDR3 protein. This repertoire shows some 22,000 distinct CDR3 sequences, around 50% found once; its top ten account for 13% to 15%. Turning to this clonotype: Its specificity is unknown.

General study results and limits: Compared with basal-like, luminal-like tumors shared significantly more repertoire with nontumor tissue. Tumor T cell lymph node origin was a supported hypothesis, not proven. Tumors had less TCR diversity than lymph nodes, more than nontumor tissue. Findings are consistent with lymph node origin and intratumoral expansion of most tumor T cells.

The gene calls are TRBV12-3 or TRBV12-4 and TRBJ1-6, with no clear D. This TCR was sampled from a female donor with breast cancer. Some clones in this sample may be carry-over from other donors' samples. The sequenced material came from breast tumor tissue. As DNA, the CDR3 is TGTGCCAGCAGTTTAGGGCAATCCTACGGATCACCCCTCCACTTT. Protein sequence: CASSLGQSYGSPLHF.